The clone carrying this TCR beta chain was found once. No antigen is known for it. CDR3 length equals 16 residues. The germline gives CDR1 LNHDA, CDR2 SQIVND (reference sequence). J gave up 5 bases and V 7 bases, and 13 bases lay outside the gene matches. The sample comes from a study of cytomegalovirus exposure and HLA in healthy donors. The study, taken as a whole, reports: The study designated 150 or so TCR beta chains cytomegalovirus-associated. The classifier was said to identify cytomegalovirus status with high specificity and sensitivity.

TCRdb keeps only in-frame clones here, not all; method: immunoSEQ multiplex PCR. Of about 130,000 clones listed, roughly 89% are singletons. This rearrangement joins TRBV19 to TRBJ2-2, with 7 bases lining up with TRBD2. The sequenced sample consisted of PBMCs. The receptor was derived from a woman aged 18-35 years in good health and CMV-seronegative. CDR3 DNA: TGTGCCAGTACCCTAACGGGGGGTATGGCGACCGGGGAGCTGTTTTTT. Translation: CASTLTGGMATGELFF.